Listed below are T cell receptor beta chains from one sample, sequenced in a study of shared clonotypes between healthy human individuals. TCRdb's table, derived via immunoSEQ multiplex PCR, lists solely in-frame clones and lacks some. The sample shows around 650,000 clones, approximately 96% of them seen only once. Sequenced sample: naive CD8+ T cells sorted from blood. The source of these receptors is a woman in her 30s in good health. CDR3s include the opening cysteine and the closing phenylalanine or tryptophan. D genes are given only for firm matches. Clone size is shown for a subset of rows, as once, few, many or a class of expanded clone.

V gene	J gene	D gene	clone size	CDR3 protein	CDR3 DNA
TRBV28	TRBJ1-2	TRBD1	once	CASKPGQSLFSYTF	TGTGCCAGCAAGCCGGGACAGTCCCTTTTTAGCTACACCTTC
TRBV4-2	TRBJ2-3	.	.	CASSQESPGGEEGTQYF	TGTGCCAGCAGCCAAGAATCCCCCGGAGGGGAGGAAGGTACGCAGTATTTT
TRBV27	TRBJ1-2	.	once	CASSLSTGANYGYTF	TGTGCCAGCAGTTTATCGACAGGAGCAAACTATGGCTACACCTTC
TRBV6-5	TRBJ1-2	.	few	CASSYQDHYGYTF	TGTGCCAGCAGTTACCAGGACCACTATGGCTACACCTTC
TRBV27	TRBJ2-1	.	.	CASSFGDNEQFF	TGTGCCAGCAGTTTTGGTGACAATGAGCAGTTCTTC
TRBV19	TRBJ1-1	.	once	CASTDFGFEAFF	TGTGCCAGTACCGATTTCGGATTTGAAGCTTTCTTT
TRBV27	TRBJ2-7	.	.	CASSHRDRTSYEQYF	TGTGCCAGCAGTCACCGGGACCGCACCTCCTACGAGCAGTACTTC
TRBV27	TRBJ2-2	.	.	CASSFGGSTGELFF	TGTGCCAGCAGTTTCGGGGGATCCACCGGGGAGCTGTTTTTT
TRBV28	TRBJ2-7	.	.	CASSQTHEQYF	TGTGCCAGCAGTCAAACTCACGAGCAGTACTTC
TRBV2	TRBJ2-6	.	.	CASSEVQVDWTYSGANVLTF	TGTGCCAGCAGTGAAGTACAGGTGGACTGGACTTACTCTGGGGCCAACGTCCTGACTTTC
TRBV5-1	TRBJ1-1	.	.	CASSLASSLGHTEAFF	TGCGCCAGCAGCTTGGCTAGTTCTCTGGGGCACACTGAAGCTTTCTTT
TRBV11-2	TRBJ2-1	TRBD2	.	CASSHSLAGGNEQFF	TGTGCCAGCAGCCACAGTTTAGCGGGAGGTAATGAGCAGTTCTTC
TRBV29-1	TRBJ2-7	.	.	CSVEDGISYEQYF	TGCAGCGTTGAAGATGGGATCTCCTACGAGCAGTACTTC
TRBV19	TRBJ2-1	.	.	CASSPWTAYNEQFF	TGTGCCAGTAGTCCCTGGACAGCCTACAATGAGCAGTTCTTC
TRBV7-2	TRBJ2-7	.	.	CASSLAVASKIYEQYF	TGTGCCAGCAGCTTAGCGGTAGCCAGTAAGATCTACGAGCAGTACTTC
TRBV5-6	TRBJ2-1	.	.	CASSFISDEQFF	TGTGCCAGCAGCTTTATCTCCGATGAGCAGTTCTTC
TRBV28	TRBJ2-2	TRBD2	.	CASMTGGLAGPNTGELFF	TGTGCCAGCATGACAGGGGGACTAGCGGGGCCGAACACCGGGGAGCTGTTTTTT
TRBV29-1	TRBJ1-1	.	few	CSVVGVGTEAFF	TGCAGCGTTGTGGGGGTTGGGACTGAAGCTTTCTTT
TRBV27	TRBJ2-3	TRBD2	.	CASRRPGTSGIVDTQYF	TGTGCCAGCAGGCGTCCCGGGACTAGCGGGATCGTAGATACGCAGTATTTT
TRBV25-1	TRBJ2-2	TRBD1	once	CASSEGPGGGNGELFF	TGTGCCAGCAGTGAGGGGCCAGGGGGCGGGAACGGGGAGCTGTTTTTT
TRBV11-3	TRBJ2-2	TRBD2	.	CASSPYPEGGPTGELFF	TGTGCCAGCAGCCCCTACCCGGAGGGAGGGCCTACCGGGGAGCTGTTTTTT
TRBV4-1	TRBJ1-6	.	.	CASSQKQVSPLHF	TGCGCCAGCAGCCAAAAGCAAGTTTCACCCCTCCACTTT
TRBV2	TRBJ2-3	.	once	CASSRSGGNTDTQYF	TGTGCCAGCAGTAGAAGCGGAGGGAACACAGATACGCAGTATTTT
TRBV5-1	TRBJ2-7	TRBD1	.	CASSPVGTGSYEQYF	TGCGCCAGCAGCCCGGTCGGGACAGGGTCCTACGAGCAGTACTTC
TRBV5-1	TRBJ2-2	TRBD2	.	CASSLVREGPPGELFF	TGCGCCAGCAGCTTGGTTCGGGAGGGCCCCCCCGGGGAGCTGTTTTTT
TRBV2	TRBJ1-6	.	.	CASREGQRNSPLHF	TGTGCCAGCAGAGAGGGACAAAGAAATTCACCCCTCCACTTT
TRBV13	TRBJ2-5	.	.	CASSLAGNQETQYF	TGTGCCAGCAGCTTAGCGGGTAACCAAGAGACCCAGTACTTC
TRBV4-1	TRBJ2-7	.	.	CASSHMDTSYEQYF	TGCGCCAGCAGCCATATGGACACTTCCTACGAGCAGTACTTC
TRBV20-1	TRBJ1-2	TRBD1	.	CSVWTGHGYTF	TGCAGTGTCTGGACAGGGCATGGCTACACCTTC
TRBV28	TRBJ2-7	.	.	CACGTGPGEQYF	TGTGCCTGCGGTACAGGGCCCGGCGAGCAGTACTTC
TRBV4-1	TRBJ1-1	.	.	CASSPRIGGVNEAFF	TGCGCCAGCAGCCCACGAATCGGGGGGGTAAATGAAGCTTTCTTT
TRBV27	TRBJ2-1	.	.	CASSPGTVPSAYNEQFF	TGTGCCAGCAGTCCCGGGACGGTTCCATCTGCCTACAATGAGCAGTTCTTC
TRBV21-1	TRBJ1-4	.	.	CASSKEEGVNEKLFF	TGTGCCAGCAGCAAAGAGGAGGGGGTTAATGAAAAACTGTTTTTT
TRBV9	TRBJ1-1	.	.	CASSLDMNTEAFF	TGTGCCAGCAGCTTGGATATGAACACTGAAGCTTTCTTT
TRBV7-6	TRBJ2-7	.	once	CASSLEAESYEQYF	TGTGCCAGCAGCCTAGAGGCAGAATCGTACGAGCAGTACTTC
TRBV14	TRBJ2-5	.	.	CASSQGALRETQYF	TGTGCCAGCAGCCAAGGGGCCTTAAGGGAGACCCAGTACTTC
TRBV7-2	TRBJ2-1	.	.	CASSLMSGDEQFF	TGTGCCAGCAGCTTAATGTCAGGGGATGAGCAGTTCTTC
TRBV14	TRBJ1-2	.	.	CASPPQGLGGYTF	TGTGCCAGTCCACCTCAGGGGCTGGGTGGCTACACCTTC
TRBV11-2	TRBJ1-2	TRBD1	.	CASSSGQGNYGYTF	TGTGCCAGCAGCTCAGGACAGGGAAACTATGGCTACACCTTC
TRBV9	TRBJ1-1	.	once	CASSVTGLNTEAFF	TGTGCCAGCAGCGTAACAGGGCTGAACACTGAAGCTTTCTTT
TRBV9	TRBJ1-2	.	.	CASSPRQQGDGYTF	TGTGCCAGCAGCCCGCGCCAACAGGGCGATGGCTACACCTTC
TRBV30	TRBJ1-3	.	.	CAWSQGFGNTIYF	TGTGCCTGGAGTCAGGGTTTTGGAAACACCATATATTTT
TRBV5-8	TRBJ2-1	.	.	CASSLGYPSSYNEQFF	TGTGCCAGCAGCTTGGGGTATCCTAGCTCCTACAATGAGCAGTTCTTC